Given below is one TCR beta chain in context. The V and J ends lost 8 bases and 6 bases respectively, with 14 bases between them. CDR3 length: 12 amino acids. Germline loops: CDR1 MNHNY, CDR2 SVGAGI (reference sequence). The data are from a study of blood T cell repertoires in COVID-19. Turning to the study itself: Researchers got acute and convalescent COVID-19 samples from the United States, Italy and Spain. Nucleic acid was either cDNA or gDNA, and it came from T cells, B-cell-depleted T cells, or PBMCs.

Original handling: Reference gene primer amplification yielded estimated nucleated cell counts. Here immunoSEQ multiplex PCR was the method, and the copy in TCRdb shows in-frame clones only, minus some. V, J and clone size are those of that table, while D and trimming were read from the DNA. The repertoire holds under 65,000 clones, with approximately 90% as singletons. The specimen was peripheral blood. The V and J genes are TRBV6-6 and TRBJ2-7, with D possibly matching TRBD2 (5 bases). The origin of this receptor is a man older than 75 with acute or convalescent COVID-19. The CDR3 spells CASRDSSGEQYF. DNA of the CDR3: TGTGCCAGCCGAGACTCGAGCGGCGAGCAGTACTTC.